This T cell receptor (beta chain) is drawn from a study of T cell responses to AZD1222 COVID-19 vaccine. Study-wide findings and caveats: Possibly, clonal diversity was underestimated; donors were largely white British and included more females.

The data were produced by immunoSEQ multiplex PCR, yet TCRdb's version contains in-frame clones alone and is incomplete. The table has roughly 100,000 clones, 86% seen once; the top ten hold 2.5% to 3.5%. CDR3 length equals 14 residues. V gave up 4 bases and J gave up 8 bases, with 16 bases separating them. Germline V gives CDR1 SGHNT, CDR2 YYREEE (reference sequence). Notes on this clone: Its antigen is unknown.

The chain links TRBV5-4 to TRBJ2-1, with D unresolved. The sample was peripheral blood, taken 28 days after the second dose of the MenACWY control vaccine. This clonotype originated in an adult who received the MenACWY meningococcal vaccine as a control. The CDR3, as DNA: TGTGCCAGCAGCAACCGGAGAGCTAGGCATGAGCAGTTCTTC. Translating it yields CASSNRRARHEQFF.